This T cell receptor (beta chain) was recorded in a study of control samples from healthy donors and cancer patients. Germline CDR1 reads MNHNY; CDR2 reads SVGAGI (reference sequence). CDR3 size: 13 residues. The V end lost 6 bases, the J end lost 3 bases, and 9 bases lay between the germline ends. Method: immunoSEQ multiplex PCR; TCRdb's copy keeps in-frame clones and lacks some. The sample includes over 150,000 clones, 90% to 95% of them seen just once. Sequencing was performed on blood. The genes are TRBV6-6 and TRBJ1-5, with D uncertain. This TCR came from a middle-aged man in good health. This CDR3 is CASSRTDNQPQHF. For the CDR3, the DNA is TGTGCCAGCAGCCGGACGGACAATCAGCCCCAGCATTTT.